Each of the 15 T cell receptor beta chains below was sequenced from the same sample in a study of monozygotic twins with inflammatory bowel disease. TCRdb reprocessed the 5' RACE reads; each CDR3 protein has one entry and no DNA is given. The sample includes about 300,000 distinct CDR3 sequences. The sequencing input was blood. Every receptor here comes from a human donor with ulcerative colitis or Crohn's disease, or a healthy co-twin of an affected twin (not recorded which).

This rearrangement joins TRBV10-3 to TRBJ2-1; no DNA is available, so the TRBD2 call from TCRdb remains unchecked. Germline V gives CDR1 ENHRY, CDR2 SYGVKD. The CDR3 runs to 12 residues. The CDR3 spells CAISESGGEQFF.

The rearrangement joins TRBV19 to TRBJ1-5; lacking DNA, the TRBD1 call made by TCRdb goes unchecked. Germline V gene data show CDR1 as LNHDA and CDR2 as SQIVND (reference sequence). This CDR3 is 14 amino acids long. CDR3 sequence: CASIPGGGVQPQHF.

The chain uses TRBV29-1 and TRBJ2-3; TCRdb lists TRBD2, though no DNA is available to test this call. The length of the CDR3 is 15 residues. Germline CDR1 SQVTM, CDR2 ANQGSEA. CDR3 protein: CSVAGTSGITDTQYF.

This chain links TRBV15 with TRBJ2-6; TCRdb returns TRBD1, unconfirmable since there is no DNA. Per the germline V gene, CDR1 is LNHNV and CDR2 is YYDKDF (reference sequence). The CDR3 consists of 15 residues. The CDR3 sequence is CATGSGGSGANVLTF.

This sequence joins TRBV10-3 and TRBJ2-1; the TCRdb call, TRBD1, lacks DNA for checking. The CDR3 contains 13 residues. Germline values: CDR1 ENHRY, CDR2 SYGVKD. The CDR3 loop reads CAISESGGNEQFF.

This rearrangement joins TRBV4-1 to TRBJ2-3; no DNA is available, so the TRBD1 call from TCRdb remains unchecked. The CDR3 runs 18 residues. Germline values: CDR1 MGHRA, CDR2 YSYEKL. The CDR3: CASSPSPPNGGPTDTQYF.

The rearrangement uses TRBV5-1 and TRBJ2-2. The CDR3 consists of 15 residues. From germline, CDR1 is SGHRS and CDR2 YFSETQ. Here the CDR3 reads CASSLELQDTGELFF.

J is TRBJ2-2 and V is TRBV18; the TCRdb D gene call, TRBD2, has no DNA to confirm it. This CDR3 comprises 19 residues. The germline CDR1 and CDR2 sequences are KGHSH and LQKENI. The CDR3 loop reads CASSPLGTSGPINTGELFF.

V gene TRBV6-2 or TRBV6-3 combines with J gene TRBJ1-2. The CDR3 totals 13 residues. Per the germline V gene, CDR1 is MNHEY and CDR2 is SVGEGT. This chain's CDR3 is CATWTRINYGYTF.

The CDR3 sequence: CATSDPGRGNIQYF. The gene calls are TRBV24-1 and TRBJ2-4; TCRdb's D call of TRBD1 is untestable without DNA. Germline V gives CDR1 KGHDR, CDR2 SFDVKD. The CDR3 length is 14 residues.

The chain links TRBV5-6 to TRBJ1-1. CDR1 SGHDT and CDR2 YYEEEE come from the germline V gene. This CDR3 comprises 12 residues. The CDR3 loop is CASSLSNTEAFF.

The chain carries TRBV28 and TRBJ1-5; there is no DNA to check the TCRdb D call of TRBD1. The CDR3 covers 14 residues. The germline gives CDR1 MDHEN, CDR2 SYDVKM. CDR3 sequence reads: CASSTIGAGEPQHF.

The genes are TRBV7-3 and TRBJ1-1. This CDR3 region has 13 residues. CDR1 and CDR2 from the germline V gene are SGHTA and FQGTGA. The CDR3 sequence: CASSRESNTEAFF.

The chain recombines TRBV7-3 with TRBJ1-1; checking the TCRdb D call of TRBD1 is not possible without DNA. CDR3 length: 16 residues. The germline V gene encodes CDR1 SGHTA and CDR2 FQGTGA. This CDR3 reads CASSPQGWGENTEAFF.

This chain uses TRBV6-2 or TRBV6-3 with TRBJ1-2. Germline V gene lookup returns CDR1 MNHEY and CDR2 SVGEGT. CDR3 length: 16 residues. The CDR3: CASSYPILRASVGYTF.